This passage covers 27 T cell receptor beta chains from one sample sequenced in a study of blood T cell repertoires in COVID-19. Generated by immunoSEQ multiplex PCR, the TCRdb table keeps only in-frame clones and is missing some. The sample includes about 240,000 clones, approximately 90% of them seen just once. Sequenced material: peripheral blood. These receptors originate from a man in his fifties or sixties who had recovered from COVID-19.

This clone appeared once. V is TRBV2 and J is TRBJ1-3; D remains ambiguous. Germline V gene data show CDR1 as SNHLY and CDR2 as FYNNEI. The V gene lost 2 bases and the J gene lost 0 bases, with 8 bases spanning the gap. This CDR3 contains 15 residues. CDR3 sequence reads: CASSELRHSGNTIYF. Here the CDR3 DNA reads TGTGCCAGCAGTGAACTACGACACTCTGGAAACACCATATATTTT. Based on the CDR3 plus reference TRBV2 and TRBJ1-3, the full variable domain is EPEVTQTPSHQVTQMGQEVILRCVPISNHLYFYWYRQILGQKVEFLVSFYNNEISEKSEIFDDQFSVERPDGSNFTLKIRSTKLEDSAMYFCASSELRHSGNTIYFGEGSWLTVV.

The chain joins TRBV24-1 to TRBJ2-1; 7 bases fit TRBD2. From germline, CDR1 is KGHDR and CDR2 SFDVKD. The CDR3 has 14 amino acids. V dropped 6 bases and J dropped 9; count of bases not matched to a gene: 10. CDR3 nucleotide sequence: TGTGCCACCAGTCACGGACTAGTTCCCCCTGAGCAGTTCTTC. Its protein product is CATSHGLVPPEQFF.

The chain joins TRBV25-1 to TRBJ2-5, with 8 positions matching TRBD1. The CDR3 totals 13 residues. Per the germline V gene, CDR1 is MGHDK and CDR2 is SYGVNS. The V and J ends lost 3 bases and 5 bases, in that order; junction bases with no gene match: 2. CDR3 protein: CASSEGDRETQYF. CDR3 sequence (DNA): TGTGCCAGCAGTGAGGGGGACAGGGAGACCCAGTACTTC.

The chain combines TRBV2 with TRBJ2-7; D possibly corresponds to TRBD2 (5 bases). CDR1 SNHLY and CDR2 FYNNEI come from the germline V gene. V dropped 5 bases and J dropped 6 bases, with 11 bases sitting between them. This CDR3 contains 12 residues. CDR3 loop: CASSRLRSEQYF. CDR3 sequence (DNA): TGTGCCAGCAGTCGACTAAGAAGCGAGCAGTACTTC.

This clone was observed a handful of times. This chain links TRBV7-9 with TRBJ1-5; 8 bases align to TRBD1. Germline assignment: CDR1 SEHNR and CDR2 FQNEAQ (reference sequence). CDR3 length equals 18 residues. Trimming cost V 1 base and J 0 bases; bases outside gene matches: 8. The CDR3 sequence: CASSLGQGASYSNQPQHF. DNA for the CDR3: TGTGCCAGCAGCTTAGGGCAGGGGGCTTCTTATAGCAATCAGCCCCAGCATTTT. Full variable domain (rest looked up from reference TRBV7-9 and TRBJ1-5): DTGVSQNPRHKITKRGQNVTFRCDPISEHNRLYWYRQTLGQGPEFLTYFQNEAQLEKSRLLSDRFSAERPKGSFSTLEIQRTEQGDSAMYLCASSLGQGASYSNQPQHFGDGTRLSIL.

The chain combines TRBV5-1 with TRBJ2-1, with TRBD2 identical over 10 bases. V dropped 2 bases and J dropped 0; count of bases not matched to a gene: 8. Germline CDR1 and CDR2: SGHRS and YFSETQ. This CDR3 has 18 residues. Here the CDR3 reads CASSFLGASGGSYNEQFF. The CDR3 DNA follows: TGCGCCAGCAGCTTTTTAGGGGCTAGCGGGGGCTCCTACAATGAGCAGTTCTTC. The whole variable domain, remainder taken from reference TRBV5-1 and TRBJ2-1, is KAGVTQTPRYLIKTRGQQVTLSCSPISGHRSVSWYQQTPGQGLQFLFEYFSETQRNKGNFPGRFSGRQFSNSRSEMNVSTLELGDSALYLCASSFLGASGGSYNEQFFGPGTRLTVL.

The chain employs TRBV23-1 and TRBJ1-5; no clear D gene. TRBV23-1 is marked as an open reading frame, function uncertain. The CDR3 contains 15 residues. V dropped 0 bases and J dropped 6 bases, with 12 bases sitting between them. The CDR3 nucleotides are TGCGCCAGCAGTCAATCGGAGGGTTATGGTCAGCCCCAGCATTTT. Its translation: CASSQSEGYGQPQHF.

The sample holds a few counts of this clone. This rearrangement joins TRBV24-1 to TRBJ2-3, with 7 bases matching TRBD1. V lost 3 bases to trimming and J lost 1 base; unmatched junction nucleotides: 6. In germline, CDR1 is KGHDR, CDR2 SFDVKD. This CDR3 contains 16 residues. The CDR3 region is CATSDRGLVGTDTQYF. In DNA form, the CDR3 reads TGTGCCACCAGTGATAGGGGGCTTGTCGGCACAGATACGCAGTATTTT.

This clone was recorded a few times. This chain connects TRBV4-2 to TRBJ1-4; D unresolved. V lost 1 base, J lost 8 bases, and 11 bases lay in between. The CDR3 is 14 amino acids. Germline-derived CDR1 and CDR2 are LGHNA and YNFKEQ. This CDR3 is CASSQGTGAEKLFF. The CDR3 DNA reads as TGTGCCAGCAGCCAAGGGACTGGTGCGGAAAAACTGTTTTTT.

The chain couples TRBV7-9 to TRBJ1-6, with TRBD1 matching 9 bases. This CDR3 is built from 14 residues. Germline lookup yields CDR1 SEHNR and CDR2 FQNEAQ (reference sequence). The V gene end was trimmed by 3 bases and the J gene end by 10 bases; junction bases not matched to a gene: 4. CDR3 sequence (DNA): TGTGCCAGCAGCTTGACAGGGGGTGCGTCACCCCTCCACTTT. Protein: CASSLTGGASPLHF.

Here the CDR3 reads CASSNRETIQPQHF. The CDR3 DNA reads TGTGCCAGCTCGAACCGGGAGACTATTCAGCCCCAGCATTTT. The V gene is TRBV18, the J gene TRBJ1-5; D is undetermined. The CDR3 length is 14 residues. V was shortened by 6 bases and J by 6 bases, with 15 bases between the two germline ends. Germline CDR1 reads KGHSH; CDR2 reads LQKENI.

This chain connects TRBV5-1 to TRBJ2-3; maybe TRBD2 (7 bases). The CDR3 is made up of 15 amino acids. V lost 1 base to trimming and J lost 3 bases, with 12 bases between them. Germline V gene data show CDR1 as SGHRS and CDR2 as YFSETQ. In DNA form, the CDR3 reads TGCGCCAGCAGCTTGTGGGGGGGCGGTACAGATACGCAGTATTTT. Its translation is CASSLWGGGTDTQYF. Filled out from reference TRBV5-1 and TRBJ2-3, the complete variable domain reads KAGVTQTPRYLIKTRGQQVTLSCSPISGHRSVSWYQQTPGQGLQFLFEYFSETQRNKGNFPGRFSGRQFSNSRSEMNVSTLELGDSALYLCASSLWGGGTDTQYFGPGTRLTVL.

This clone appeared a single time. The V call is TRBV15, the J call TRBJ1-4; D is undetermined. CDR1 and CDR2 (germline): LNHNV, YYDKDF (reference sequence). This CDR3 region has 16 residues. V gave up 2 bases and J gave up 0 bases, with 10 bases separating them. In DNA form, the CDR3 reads TGTGCCACCAGCAGATTGTCCGGTGCAACTAATGAAAAACTGTTTTTT. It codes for CATSRLSGATNEKLFF.

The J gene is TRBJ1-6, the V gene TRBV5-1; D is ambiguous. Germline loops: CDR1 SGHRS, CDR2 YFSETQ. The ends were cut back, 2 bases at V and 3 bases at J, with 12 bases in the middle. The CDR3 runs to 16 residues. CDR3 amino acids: CASSFDPNGYNSPLHF. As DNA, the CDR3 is TGCGCCAGCAGCTTCGATCCTAACGGCTATAATTCACCCCTCCACTTT.

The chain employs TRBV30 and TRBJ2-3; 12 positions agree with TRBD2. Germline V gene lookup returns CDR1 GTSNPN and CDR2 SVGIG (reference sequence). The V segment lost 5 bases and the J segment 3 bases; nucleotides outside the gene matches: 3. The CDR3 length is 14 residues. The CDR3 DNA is TGTGCCTGGGGCCTAGCGGGGGGGACAGATACGCAGTATTTT. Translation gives CAWGLAGGTDTQYF. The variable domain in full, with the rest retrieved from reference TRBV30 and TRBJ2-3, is SQTIHQWPATLVQPVGSPLSLECTVEGTSNPNLYWYRQAAGRGLQLLFYSVGIGQISSEVPQNLSASRPQDRQFILSSKKLLLSDSGFYLCAWGLAGGTDTQYFGPGTRLTVL.

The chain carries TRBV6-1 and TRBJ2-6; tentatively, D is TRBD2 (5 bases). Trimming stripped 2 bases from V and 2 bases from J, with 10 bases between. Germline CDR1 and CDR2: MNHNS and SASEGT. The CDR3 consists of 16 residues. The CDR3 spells CASSELPGAGANVLTF. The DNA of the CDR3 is TGTGCCAGCAGTGAATTGCCCGGGGCTGGGGCCAACGTCCTGACTTTC.

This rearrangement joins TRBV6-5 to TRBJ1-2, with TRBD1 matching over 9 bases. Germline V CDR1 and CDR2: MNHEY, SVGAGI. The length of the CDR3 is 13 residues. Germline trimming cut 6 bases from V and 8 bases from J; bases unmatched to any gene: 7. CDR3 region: CASSLDRGRGYTF. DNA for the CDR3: TGTGCCAGCAGCTTGGACAGGGGAAGGGGCTACACCTTC.

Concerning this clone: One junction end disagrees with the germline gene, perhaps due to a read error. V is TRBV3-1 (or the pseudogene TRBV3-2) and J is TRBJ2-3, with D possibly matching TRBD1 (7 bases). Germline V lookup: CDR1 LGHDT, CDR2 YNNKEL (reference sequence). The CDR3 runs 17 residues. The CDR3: CASSPAQGGLGTDTQYF. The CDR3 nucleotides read TGTGCCAGTAGCCCAGCCCAGGGGGGTCTGGGCACAGATACGCAGTATTTT.

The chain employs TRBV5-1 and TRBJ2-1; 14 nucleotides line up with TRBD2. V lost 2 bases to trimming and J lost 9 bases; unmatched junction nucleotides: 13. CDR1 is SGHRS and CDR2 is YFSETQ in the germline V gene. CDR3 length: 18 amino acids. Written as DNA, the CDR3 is TGCGCCAGCAGCTTCCGCGCGACTAGCGGGGGGGCCCGGGGTGAGCAGTTCTTC. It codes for CASSFRATSGGARGEQFF.

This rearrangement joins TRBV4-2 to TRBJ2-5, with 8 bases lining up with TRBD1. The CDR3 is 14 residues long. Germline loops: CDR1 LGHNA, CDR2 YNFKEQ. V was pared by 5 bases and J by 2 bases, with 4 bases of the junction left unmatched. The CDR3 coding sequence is TGTGCCAGCAGCAGGACAGGGCGTCAAGAGACCCAGTACTTC. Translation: CASSRTGRQETQYF.

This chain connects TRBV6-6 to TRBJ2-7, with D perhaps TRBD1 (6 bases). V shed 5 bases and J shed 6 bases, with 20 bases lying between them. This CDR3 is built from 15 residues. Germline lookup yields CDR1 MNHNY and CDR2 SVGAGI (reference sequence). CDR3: CASSRSEVGASEQYV. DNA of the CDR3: TGTGCCAGCAGTAGGTCCGAGGTGGGGGCGAGCGAGCAGTACGTC.

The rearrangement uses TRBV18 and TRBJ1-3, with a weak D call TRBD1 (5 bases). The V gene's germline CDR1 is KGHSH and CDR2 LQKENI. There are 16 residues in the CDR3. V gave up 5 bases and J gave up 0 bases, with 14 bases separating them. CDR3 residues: CASSSGTASSGNTIYF. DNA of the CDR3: TGTGCCAGCTCATCGGGGACTGCCAGCTCTGGAAACACCATATATTTT.

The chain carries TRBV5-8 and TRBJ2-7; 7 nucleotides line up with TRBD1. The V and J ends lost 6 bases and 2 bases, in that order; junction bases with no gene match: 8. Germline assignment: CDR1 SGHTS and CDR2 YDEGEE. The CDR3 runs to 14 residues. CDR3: CASIQTGAPYEQYF. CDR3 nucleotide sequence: TGTGCCAGCATCCAAACAGGGGCTCCCTACGAGCAGTACTTC.

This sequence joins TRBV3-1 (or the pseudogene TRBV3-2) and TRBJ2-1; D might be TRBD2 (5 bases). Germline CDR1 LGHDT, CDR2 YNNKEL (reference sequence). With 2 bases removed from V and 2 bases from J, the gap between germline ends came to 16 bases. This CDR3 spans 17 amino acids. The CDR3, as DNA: TGTGCCAGCAGCCAACGTGTCGCTAGCCAAACCTACAATGAGCAGTTCTTC. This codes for CASSQRVASQTYNEQFF.

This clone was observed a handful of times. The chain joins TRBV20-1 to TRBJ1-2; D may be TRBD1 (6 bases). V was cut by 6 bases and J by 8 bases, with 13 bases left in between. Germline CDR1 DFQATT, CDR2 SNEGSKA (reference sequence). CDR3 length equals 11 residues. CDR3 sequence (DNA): TGCAGTGCCACCTACAGGGAGGGCTACACCTTC. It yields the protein CSATYREGYTF.

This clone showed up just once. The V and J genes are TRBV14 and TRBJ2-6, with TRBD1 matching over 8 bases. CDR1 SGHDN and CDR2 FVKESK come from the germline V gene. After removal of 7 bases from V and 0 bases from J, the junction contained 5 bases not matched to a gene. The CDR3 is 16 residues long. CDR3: CASKGQALSGANVLTF. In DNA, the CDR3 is TGTGCCAGCAAGGGACAGGCCCTCTCTGGGGCCAACGTCCTGACTTTC.

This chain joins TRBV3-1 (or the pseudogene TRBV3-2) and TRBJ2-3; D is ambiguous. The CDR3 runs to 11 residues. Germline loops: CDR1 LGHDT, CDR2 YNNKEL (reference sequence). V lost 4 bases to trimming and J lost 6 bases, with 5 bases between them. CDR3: CASSRRDTQYF. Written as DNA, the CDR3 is TGTGCCAGCAGCCGGCGGGATACGCAGTATTTT.